The clone carrying this T cell receptor beta chain was observed a few times. Its matching antigen is unknown. The data belong to a study of response to subunit inactivated influenza vaccine. Study results and limitations: Every seasonal influenza vaccination brings in few new T cells, the authors suggested.

The germline gives CDR1 GTSNPN, CDR2 SVGIG (reference sequence). The V gene lost 2 bases and the J gene lost 4 bases, with 10 bases spanning the gap. The CDR3 length is 13 residues. TCRdb recomputed calls from the RT-PCR reads with MiXCR, one row per CDR3 protein. The data hold 540,000 or so distinct CDR3 sequences, with 10% to 15% observed a single time. The sample here was PBMCs from blood, taken roughly 47 days after vaccination. The clonotype comes from a man between 45 and 60 years old who received an inactivated influenza vaccine. The chain couples TRBV30 to TRBJ2-3; maybe TRBD1 (6 bases). The CDR3 coding sequence is TGTGCCTGGAGTTGGGGGCCCCCAGATACGCAGTATTTT. Residues: CAWSWGPPDTQYF.